Sequencing of this TCR beta chain was carried out in a study of T-cell memory formation after mild COVID-19. The CDR3 consists of 16 residues. Germline V lookup: CDR1 GTSNPN, CDR2 SVGIG (reference sequence). Trimming removed 0 bases from V and 5 bases from J; junction bases left unmatched: 12. TCRdb recomputed calls from the 5' RACE reads with MiXCR, one row per CDR3 protein. The sample carries 250,000 to 350,000 distinct CDR3 sequences, 15% to 20% recorded once. This clonotype appeared a few times. Input material: PBMCs or a T cell subset sorted from them (not recorded which). The source of this sequence is a man younger than 35 who had mild COVID-19 (a few samples of this study predate the infection). Cell type and time point are not known. The genes are TRBV30 and TRBJ1-2; 7 bases map to TRBD1. The CDR3 region has the DNA TGTGCCTGGAGTGTACTGAAGGCAGGGGGAGGGTATGGCTACACCTTC. As protein: CAWSVLKAGGGYGYTF.